These 30 T cell receptor beta chains were all obtained from the same sample, sequenced in a study of T-cell reconstitution after alpha-beta-depleted transplantation in children. TCRbeta library preparation incorporated unique molecular identifiers. TCRdb re-called the PCR reads through MiXCR, storing one row per CDR3 protein. The sample lists approximately 44,000 distinct CDR3 sequences, under 6.5% occurring once. The starting material was PBMCs, mostly from graft donor cells, obtained 60 days after TCRalphabeta/CD19-depleted stem cell transplant. The source of these receptors is a female patient aged 2-10 years who had a stem cell transplant for aplastic anemia, so the T cells may come from the graft donor.

The sample holds many counts of this clonotype. This sequence joins TRBV5-1 and TRBJ2-3, with 12 bases lining up with TRBD2. The CDR3 consists of 18 residues. With 2 bases clipped from V and 2 bases from J, the junction kept 9 bases outside the gene matches. The germline CDR1 and CDR2 sequences are SGHRS and YFSETQ. The CDR3 nucleotides are TGCGCCAGCAGCTTTAGACTAGCGGGGGCCTTAATCACAGATACGCAGTATTTT. Translating it yields CASSFRLAGALITDTQYF.

This clonotype was detected a few times. J is TRBJ2-7 and V is TRBV20-1, with 8 bases aligning to TRBD2. This CDR3 region has 14 residues. The V segment lost 3 bases and the J segment 7 bases; nucleotides outside the gene matches: 11. Germline values: CDR1 DFQATT, CDR2 SNEGSKA (reference sequence). The CDR3 loop is CSASQREGRREQYF. The CDR3 DNA follows: TGCAGTGCTAGCCAACGGGAGGGCCGGCGTGAGCAGTACTTC.

This clonotype was found many times. V usage is TRBV20-1 and J usage is TRBJ2-7; TRBD1 matches at 8 bases. The germline V gene encodes CDR1 DFQATT and CDR2 SNEGSKA (reference sequence). The junction had 10 bases not matched to a gene; V was cut back by 2 bases and J by 7 bases. This CDR3 region has 14 residues. In DNA form, the CDR3 reads TGCAGTGCTAGAAGACCTGGACAGGGCGATGAGCAGTACTTC. It specifies CSARRPGQGDEQYF.

This clonotype was detected many times. This chain joins TRBV12-3 or TRBV12-4 and TRBJ1-2, with 8 bases that match TRBD1. The CDR3 runs 12 residues. V lost 7 bases, J lost 5 bases, and 3 bases stayed unmatched. The chain's CDR3 is CASTRTGYGYTF. The CDR3 DNA sequence: TGTGCCAGCACCCGGACAGGGTATGGCTACACCTTC.

This clonotype occurred many times. This chain uses TRBV3-1 with TRBJ2-5; TRBD1 aligns across 12 bases. Germline V gene sequence: CDR1 LGHDT, CDR2 YNNKEL (reference sequence). The V and J ends lost 7 bases and 4 bases, in that order; junction bases with no gene match: 7. This CDR3 is 15 amino acids long. The CDR3 nucleotides read TGTGCCAGCACCGGGGACAGGGGGCGCGGAGAGACCCAGTACTTC. Translated, it gives CASTGDRGRGETQYF.

This clonotype was detected many times. The V call is TRBV2, the J call TRBJ2-3, with 8 nucleotides matching TRBD1. The CDR3 length is 15 residues. Germline lookup yields CDR1 SNHLY and CDR2 FYNNEI. J gave up 2 bases and V 5 bases, and 6 bases lay outside the gene matches. CDR3 amino acids: CASSIDRGDTDTQYF. Written as DNA, the CDR3 is TGTGCCAGCAGTATTGACAGGGGTGACACAGATACGCAGTATTTT.

This clonotype has a count of ten or more. The gene calls are TRBV5-4 and TRBJ1-3; D call uncertain. With 0 bases removed from V and 0 bases from J, the gap between germline ends came to 16 bases. This CDR3 region has 18 residues. CDR1 and CDR2 from the germline V gene are SGHNT and YYREEE (reference sequence). The CDR3 here is CASSLARSGLSSGNTIYF. The DNA for the CDR3 is TGTGCCAGCAGCTTGGCGAGGAGTGGCCTAAGCTCTGGAAACACCATATATTTT. The complete variable domain, with remaining parts taken from reference TRBV5-4 and TRBJ1-3, reads ETGVTQSPTHLIKTRGQQVTLRCSSQSGHNTVSWYQQALGQGPQFIFQYYREEENGRGNFPPRFSGLQFPNYSSELNVNALELDDSALYLCASSLARSGLSSGNTIYFGEGSWLTVV.

The table lists this clonotype with many counts. The rearrangement joins TRBV29-1 to TRBJ1-2, with D uncertain. Between the trimmed V and J ends, which lost 3 bases and 1 base, there was a span of 6 bases. The CDR3 has 12 residues. Germline CDR1 SQVTM, CDR2 ANQGSEA. CDR3 DNA sequence: TGCAGCGTTGACCCGGGTAACTATGGCTACACCTTC. Amino acids: CSVDPGNYGYTF.

This clonotype was observed many times. V usage is TRBV28 and J usage is TRBJ2-7, with a possible D match to TRBD2 (6 bases). V lost 5 bases to trimming and J lost 3 bases, with 8 bases between them. This CDR3 region has 12 residues. Germline lookup yields CDR1 MDHEN and CDR2 SYDVKM. The CDR3 bases are TGTGCCAGCAGTCTCGGGGGCTACGAGCAGTACGTC. Encoded protein: CASSLGGYEQYV.

Many counts were recorded for this clonotype. This chain links TRBV28 with TRBJ1-3, with a weak D call TRBD1 (5 bases). V was pared by 5 bases and J by 2 bases, with 13 bases between. The V gene's germline CDR1 is MDHEN and CDR2 SYDVKM. The CDR3 extends over 15 amino acids. CDR3 DNA: TGTGCCAGCAGTGTCCCTGGGGGGGCTGGAAACACCATATATTTT. Translation: CASSVPGGAGNTIYF.

Ten or more counts support this clonotype. The V and J genes are TRBV6-5 and TRBJ2-7, with a weak D call TRBD1 (5 bases). The V gene lost 2 bases and the J gene lost 3 bases, with 14 bases spanning the gap. The length of the CDR3 is 15 residues. The germline gives CDR1 MNHEY, CDR2 SVGAGI. CDR3 nucleotides: TGTGCCAGCAGTTACCAGGAAGGGGCGAACTACGAGCAGTACGTC. It specifies CASSYQEGANYEQYV.

The V and J genes are TRBV29-1 and TRBJ1-2; D remains unclear. V was clipped by 3 bases and J by 4 bases, with 6 bases between them. The CDR3 covers 11 residues. Germline V gene sequence: CDR1 SQVTM, CDR2 ANQGSEA. CDR3: CSVDLSYGYTF. Written as DNA, the CDR3 is TGCAGCGTTGATTTATCCTATGGCTACACCTTC.

This clonotype was detected many times. This chain joins TRBV5-1 and TRBJ1-3; no definite D call. CDR1 is SGHRS, CDR2 YFSETQ, per germline. V was pared by 0 bases and J by 0 bases, with 7 bases between. The CDR3 runs 15 residues. This CDR3 reads CASSLDSFSGNTIYF. The CDR3 DNA follows: TGCGCCAGCAGCTTGGACAGCTTCTCTGGAAACACCATATATTTT. Variable domain in full (rest from reference TRBV5-1 and TRBJ1-3): KAGVTQTPRYLIKTRGQQVTLSCSPISGHRSVSWYQQTPGQGLQFLFEYFSETQRNKGNFPGRFSGRQFSNSRSEMNVSTLELGDSALYLCASSLDSFSGNTIYFGEGSWLTVV.

This clonotype has a handful of counts. V is TRBV28 and J is TRBJ2-3, with D uncertain. The CDR3 spans 19 residues. Looked up from germline, CDR1 is MDHEN and CDR2 is SYDVKM. The germline V and J ends were trimmed by 6 bases and 1 base, with 26 bases remaining between them. The CDR3 region is CASRNPHQGSALRTDTQYF. The CDR3 nucleotides are TGTGCCAGCAGGAACCCCCACCAAGGATCTGCGCTCCGCACAGATACGCAGTATTTT.

This clonotype was picked up many times. V is TRBV12-3 or TRBV12-4 and J is TRBJ1-3, with D hard to call. V lost 7 bases to trimming and J lost 1 base, with 11 bases between them. The CDR3 consists of 14 residues. The CDR3 loop reads CASTSRWSGNTIYF. The CDR3 DNA reads as TGTGCCAGCACCTCCCGCTGGTCTGGAAACACCATATATTTT.

This clonotype was counted ten times or more. The rearrangement links TRBV5-1 to TRBJ2-1; 12 positions match TRBD2. There are 16 residues in the CDR3. The germline V gene has CDR1 SGHRS and CDR2 YFSETQ. V lost 0 bases and J lost 6; bases outside the gene matches: 4. The CDR3 protein is CASSLVGLAGFNEQFF. The CDR3 DNA sequence: TGCGCCAGCAGCTTGGTGGGACTAGCGGGTTTCAATGAGCAGTTCTTC.

This clonotype was counted at least ten times. V is TRBV27 and J is TRBJ2-1; 7 bases are a match to TRBD2. CDR1 and CDR2 (germline): MNHEY, SMNVEV (reference sequence). The CDR3 totals 14 residues. V was pared by 2 bases and J by 15 bases, with 13 bases of the junction left unmatched. The CDR3 loop reads CASSLPGLVGVMFF. CDR3 DNA: TGTGCCAGCAGTTTACCCGGACTAGTGGGGGTTATGTTCTTC.

This clonotype occurred many times. CDR3 protein: CASSLWSGELFF. The CDR3 coding sequence is TGTGCCAGCAGTTTATGGTCCGGGGAGCTGTTTTTT. The rearrangement uses TRBV12-3 or TRBV12-4 and TRBJ2-2; D call uncertain. The CDR3 extends over 12 amino acids. V was cut by 2 bases and J by 6 bases, with 4 bases left in between.

In this sample, this clonotype turned up a few times. The chain has TRBV19 and TRBJ2-6; the D gene is possibly TRBD2 (5 bases). The length of the CDR3 is 15 residues. V lost 4 bases and J lost 2, with 9 bases in between. Germline loops: CDR1 LNHDA, CDR2 SQIVND (reference sequence). CDR3: CASSRPEAGANVLTF. CDR3 nucleotides: TGTGCCAGTAGTAGACCGGAGGCTGGGGCCAACGTCCTGACTTTC.

This clonotype has ten or more counts. The rearrangement uses TRBV7-9 and TRBJ1-1; D is ambiguous. The CDR3 runs to 14 residues. Looked up from germline, CDR1 is SEHNR and CDR2 is FQNEAQ (reference sequence). V lost 11 bases and J lost 1, with 17 bases in between. The CDR3 here is CAHVVPISNTEAFF. CDR3 in DNA: TGTGCCCATGTGGTGCCGATATCGAACACTGAAGCTTTCTTT.

This clonotype was seen many times. This rearrangement joins TRBV5-1 to TRBJ2-7; no clear D gene. V shed 1 base and J shed 2 bases, with 7 bases lying between them. The CDR3 runs 13 residues. Germline-derived CDR1 and CDR2 are SGHRS and YFSETQ. This CDR3 reads CASSLSPTYEQYF. The CDR3 coding sequence is TGCGCCAGCAGCTTGAGCCCCACCTACGAGCAGTACTTC. Variable domain in full (rest from reference TRBV5-1 and TRBJ2-7): KAGVTQTPRYLIKTRGQQVTLSCSPISGHRSVSWYQQTPGQGLQFLFEYFSETQRNKGNFPGRFSGRQFSNSRSEMNVSTLELGDSALYLCASSLSPTYEQYFGPGTRLTVT.

This clonotype was observed a few times. This chain links TRBV7-3 with TRBJ1-6; D perhaps matches TRBD1 (6 bases). CDR3 size: 14 residues. Germline V gene data show CDR1 as SGHTA and CDR2 as FQGTGA. The ends were cut back, 5 bases at V and 12 bases at J, with 17 bases in the middle. The CDR3 sequence: CASSPGREGGPLHF. CDR3 DNA: TGTGCCAGCAGCCCCGGACGAGAGGGGGGACCCCTCCACTTT.

About this clonotype itself: The germline gene is not matched at one end of the junction; a read error may be the cause. The chain joins TRBV2 to TRBJ1-4; 8 nucleotides line up with TRBD1. Germline CDR1 and CDR2: SNHLY and FYNNEI. The CDR3 is 14 residues long. CDR3 sequence: CASSPRGRGEKLFF. As DNA, the CDR3 is TGTGCTAGCAGTCCCAGGGGGCGCGGTGAAAAACTGTTTTTT.

This clonotype came up many times. The CDR3 loop is CASSYRARDEQFF. DNA for the CDR3: TGTGCCAGCAGTTACAGGGCTAGGGATGAGCAGTTCTTC. V usage is TRBV27 and J usage is TRBJ2-1, with D possibly being TRBD1 (6 bases). Per the germline V gene, CDR1 is MNHEY and CDR2 is SMNVEV (reference sequence). Trimming removed 4 bases from V and 8 bases from J, with 12 bases in between. The CDR3 totals 13 residues.

There are many counts of this clonotype. The chain recombines TRBV5-1 with TRBJ2-1, with D perhaps matching TRBD1 or TRBD2 (5 bases each). The germline gives CDR1 SGHRS, CDR2 YFSETQ. The CDR3 covers 15 residues. V was cut by 0 bases and J by 8 bases, with 15 bases left in between. CDR3 amino acids: CASSLAGTVGDEQFF. CDR3 bases: TGCGCCAGCAGCTTGGCTGGGACCGTAGGGGATGAGCAGTTCTTC.

Worth noting for this clonotype: One base away lies a much larger clone, so this may be a sequencing read error. The chain links TRBV20-1 to TRBJ2-1; D is perhaps TRBD2 (5 bases). The CDR3 is made up of 12 amino acids. Germline CDR1 DFQATT, CDR2 SNEGSKA (reference sequence). DNA of the CDR3: TGCTGTGCCAAGAGCGGATGGCATGAGCAGTTCTTC. Protein sequence: CCAKSGWHEQFF.

This clonotype appeared many times. The chain employs TRBV7-9 and TRBJ2-3; 12 positions agree with TRBD2. There are 19 residues in the CDR3. The germline gives CDR1 SEHNR, CDR2 FQNEAQ (reference sequence). Losses at the gene ends were 6 bases for V and 0 bases for J; bases not matched to a gene: 13. CDR3 in DNA: TGTGCCAGCAGTCTCCGACTAGCGGGGGCTTCCTATAGCACAGATACGCAGTATTTT. Residues: CASSLRLAGASYSTDTQYF.

This clonotype was counted ten times or more. The rearrangement links TRBV12-3 or TRBV12-4 to TRBJ2-1; no clear D gene. Trimming removed 8 bases at V and 7 bases at J, with 12 bases between. The CDR3 sequence is 12 residues long. CDR3 DNA sequence: TGTGCCAGCCGCCTCCACCCAAATGAGCAGTTCTTC. Encoded protein: CASRLHPNEQFF.

The chain has TRBV2 and TRBJ2-4; 7 bases align to TRBD1. This CDR3 region has 15 residues. Trimming took 3 bases from V and 0 from J; bases not matched to a gene: 2. The germline V gene encodes CDR1 SNHLY and CDR2 FYNNEI. In DNA, the CDR3 is TGTGCCAGCAGTGAGGACAGGCTAGCCAAAAACATTCAGTACTTC. Its translation is CASSEDRLAKNIQYF.

The chain combines TRBV7-8 with TRBJ2-5, with 10 nucleotides matching TRBD2. Germline CDR1 and CDR2: SGHVS and FQNEAQ. J was trimmed by 4 bases and V by 3 bases; bases with no gene match: 5. The CDR3 is made up of 15 amino acids. In DNA, the CDR3 is TGTGCCAGCAGCTTGGGACTAGCGTGGAGAGAGACCCAGTACTTC. Its protein is CASSLGLAWRETQYF.